The next 2 T cell receptor beta chains were all read from a single sample in a study of blood T cell repertoires in COVID-19. Repertoires were generated with immunoSEQ multiplex PCR, while TCRdb's copy carries only in-frame clones and drops some. Among a few hundred thousand clones, around nine tenths were seen once, and the ten largest hold 15% to 20%. The sample taken for sequencing was peripheral blood. All receptors derive from a middle-aged man with COVID-19, enrolled during active disease.

V usage is TRBV11-1 and J usage is TRBJ2-7; D is perhaps TRBD1 (6 bases). The CDR3 is 15 amino acids. V lost 4 bases and J 2 bases, leaving 15 bases between the germline ends. CDR1 and CDR2 from the germline V gene are SGHAT and FQDESV (reference sequence). The CDR3 DNA follows: TGTGCCAGCAGCTCTAGGCCTGGGACACCCTACGAGCAGTACTTC. Translated: CASSSRPGTPYEQYF.

The rearrangement links TRBV4-1 to TRBJ2-7, with TRBD1 matching 9 bases. The CDR3 spans 16 residues. Trimming removed 4 bases from V and 4 bases from J; junction bases left unmatched: 11. Germline CDR1 and CDR2: MGHRA and YSYEKL. The CDR3, as DNA: TGCGCCAGCAGCCCTGACCGAGGGACAGGGACTTACGAGCAGTACTTC. Its translation is CASSPDRGTGTYEQYF.